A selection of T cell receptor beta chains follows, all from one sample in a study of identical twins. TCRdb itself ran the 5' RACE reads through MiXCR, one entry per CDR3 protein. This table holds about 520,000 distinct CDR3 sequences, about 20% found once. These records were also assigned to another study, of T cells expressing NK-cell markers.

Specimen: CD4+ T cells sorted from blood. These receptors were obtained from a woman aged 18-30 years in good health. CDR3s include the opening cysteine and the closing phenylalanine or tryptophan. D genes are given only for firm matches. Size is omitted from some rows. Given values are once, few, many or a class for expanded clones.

CDR3: CASRPGLLYEQYF
DNA: TGCGCCAGCAGACCGGGACTACTTTACGAGCAGTACTTC
size: few
V: TRBV10-2
D: TRBD2
J: TRBJ2-7

CDR3: CASSERGLGAGELFF
DNA: TGTGCCAGCAGTGAACGAGGACTAGGGGCCGGGGAGCTGTTTTTT
size: -
V: TRBV6-1
D: TRBD2
J: TRBJ2-2

CDR3: CASSLEAETYEQYF
DNA: TGCGCCAGCAGCTTGGAGGCAGAAACCTACGAGCAGTACTTC
size: -
V: TRBV5-1
D: -
J: TRBJ2-7

CDR3: CGATEYYEQYF
DNA: TGCGGAGCGACGGAGTACTACGAGCAGTACTTC
size: few
V: TRBV20-1
D: -
J: TRBJ2-7

CDR3: CASSRPYGYTF
DNA: TGTGCCAGCAGCCGACCCTATGGCTACACCTTC
size: -
V: TRBV11-2
D: -
J: TRBJ1-2

CDR3: CASSSVVSIGFGYTF
DNA: TGTGCCAGCAGCTCCGTTGTTAGTATTGGATTTGGCTACACCTTC
size: -
V: TRBV5-5
D: -
J: TRBJ1-2

CDR3: CASSFTPAPGTDTQYF
DNA: TGTGCCAGCAGCTTCACCCCAGCCCCAGGCACAGATACGCAGTATTTT
size: few
V: TRBV7-9
D: -
J: TRBJ2-3

CDR3: CASSLRGSITDTQYF
DNA: TGCGCCAGCAGCTTGCGGGGCTCGATCACAGATACGCAGTATTTT
size: -
V: TRBV5-1
D: -
J: TRBJ2-3

CDR3: CASSLVSFRSTGGGDTQYF
DNA: TGTGCCAGCAGCTTAGTATCTTTTCGTTCGACAGGGGGGGGAGATACGCAGTATTTT
size: -
V: TRBV11-2
D: TRBD1
J: TRBJ2-3

CDR3: CASSWGLGAFDEQFF
DNA: TGTGCCAGCAGCTGGGGACTAGGGGCTTTTGATGAGCAGTTCTTC
size: -
V: TRBV27
D: TRBD2
J: TRBJ2-1

CDR3: CASSPGTDDEQYF
DNA: TGTGCCAGCTCACCAGGGACAGACGACGAGCAGTACTTC
size: -
V: TRBV18
D: TRBD1
J: TRBJ2-7

CDR3: CASSQDGRNTEAFF
DNA: TGCGCCAGCAGCCAAGATGGGAGGAACACTGAAGCTTTCTTT
size: few
V: TRBV4-3
D: -
J: TRBJ1-1

CDR3: CASSSQTRERGYTF
DNA: TGTGCCAGCAGCTCCCAGACTAGGGAACGAGGCTACACCTTC
size: -
V: TRBV7-2
D: -
J: TRBJ1-2

CDR3: CASSLDGPHTQYF
DNA: TGCGCCAGCAGCTTGGATGGCCCCCATACGCAGTATTTT
size: few
V: TRBV5-1
D: -
J: TRBJ2-3

CDR3: CASSPETGGANTIYF
DNA: TGTGCCAGCAGCCCGGAGACAGGGGGCGCAAACACCATATATTTT
size: -
V: TRBV13
D: TRBD1
J: TRBJ1-3

CDR3: CSASGSPREQFF
DNA: TGCAGTGCTAGCGGGAGTCCTCGGGAGCAGTTCTTC
size: few
V: TRBV20-1
D: -
J: TRBJ2-1

CDR3: CASSSIAGGEETQYF
DNA: TGTGCCAGCAGTTCTATAGCGGGAGGTGAAGAGACCCAGTACTTC
size: few
V: TRBV27
D: TRBD2
J: TRBJ2-5

CDR3: CASRDTGGQPQHF
DNA: TGCGCCAGCAGAGACACCGGCGGGCAGCCCCAGCATTTT
size: -
V: TRBV10-2
D: -
J: TRBJ1-5

CDR3: CASSLSGGDQPQHF
DNA: TGTGCCAGCAGCTTGTCTGGGGGCGACCAGCCCCAGCATTTT
size: many
V: TRBV5-4
D: -
J: TRBJ1-5

CDR3: CASSVDATGELFF
DNA: TGTGCCAGCAGCGTAGACGCCACCGGGGAGCTGTTTTTT
size: few
V: TRBV9
D: -
J: TRBJ2-2

CDR3: CSVRSLVDTEAFF
DNA: TGCAGCGTTAGGTCCCTCGTGGACACTGAAGCTTTCTTT
size: few
V: TRBV29-1
D: -
J: TRBJ1-1

CDR3: CASSLRHTSGSIESYEQYF
DNA: TGTGCCAGCAGCTTGCGTCACACTAGCGGGAGTATAGAATCCTACGAGCAGTACTTC
size: -
V: TRBV7-2
D: TRBD2
J: TRBJ2-7

CDR3: CASSYRHTSTNEQFF
DNA: TGTGCCAGCAGTTACCGTCATACTAGTACCAATGAGCAGTTCTTC
size: few
V: TRBV6-5
D: -
J: TRBJ2-1

CDR3: CSVRSRAYEQYF
DNA: TGCAGCGTTCGGTCAAGAGCCTACGAGCAGTACTTC
size: -
V: TRBV29-1
D: -
J: TRBJ2-7

CDR3: CASSRLAGILSSYNEQFF
DNA: TGTGCCAGCAGCCGACTAGCGGGGATCTTAAGCTCCTACAATGAGCAGTTCTTC
size: few
V: TRBV11-2
D: TRBD2
J: TRBJ2-1

CDR3: CSARSPRTYEQYF
DNA: TGCAGTGCTAGAAGTCCGCGTACCTACGAGCAGTACTTC
size: -
V: TRBV20-1
D: -
J: TRBJ2-7

CDR3: CAIRPGGRRTGANVLTF
DNA: TGTGCCATCCGGCCCGGGGGGAGAAGAACTGGGGCCAACGTCCTGACTTTC
size: -
V: TRBV2
D: TRBD2
J: TRBJ2-6

CDR3: CASSPPGQNTDTQYF
DNA: TGTGCCAGCTCACCACCGGGACAGAACACAGATACGCAGTATTTT
size: few
V: TRBV18
D: TRBD1
J: TRBJ2-3

CDR3: CASSVGSEYEQYF
DNA: TGTGCCAGCAGCGTAGGGTCAGAGTACGAGCAGTACTTC
size: -
V: TRBV9
D: -
J: TRBJ2-7

CDR3: CASSLVGGIGELFF
DNA: TGTGCCAGCAGTTTGGTCGGGGGGATCGGGGAGCTGTTTTTT
size: few
V: TRBV12-3/TRBV12-4
D: TRBD2
J: TRBJ2-2

CDR3: CASSVDWAGGREQFF
DNA: TGCGCCAGCAGCGTCGACTGGGCGGGAGGCCGTGAGCAGTTCTTC
size: -
V: TRBV10-1
D: TRBD2
J: TRBJ2-1

CDR3: CASSFRTFQETQYF
DNA: TGTGCCAGCAGCTTTAGGACCTTTCAAGAGACCCAGTACTTC
size: many
V: TRBV7-2
D: -
J: TRBJ2-5

CDR3: CASSTTGNYEQYF
DNA: TGCGCCAGCAGCACGACGGGAAACTACGAGCAGTACTTC
size: few
V: TRBV5-1
D: -
J: TRBJ2-7

CDR3: CSVEKGTVGNTEAFF
DNA: TGCAGCGTTGAGAAAGGAACGGTTGGGAACACTGAAGCTTTCTTT
size: -
V: TRBV29-1
D: -
J: TRBJ1-1

CDR3: CSARLATNIQYF
DNA: TGCAGTGCTAGACTAGCGACAAACATTCAGTACTTC
size: -
V: TRBV20-1
D: -
J: TRBJ2-4

CDR3: CASSLTDVYNEQFF
DNA: TGTGCCAGCAGCTTAACAGATGTCTACAATGAGCAGTTCTTC
size: few
V: TRBV7-3
D: -
J: TRBJ2-1

CDR3: CASSRQGEPGELFF
DNA: TGTGCCAGCAGTCGGCAGGGAGAACCCGGGGAGCTGTTTTTT
size: -
V: TRBV2
D: -
J: TRBJ2-2

CDR3: CASSLRQGSQNTEAFF
DNA: TGCGCCAGCAGCTTGAGACAGGGCTCCCAGAACACTGAAGCTTTCTTT
size: few
V: TRBV5-1
D: TRBD1
J: TRBJ1-1

CDR3: CASSLVGTHSYEQYF
DNA: TGTGCCAGCAGCTTAGTAGGGACCCACTCCTACGAGCAGTACTTC
size: many
V: TRBV7-8
D: -
J: TRBJ2-7

CDR3: CASSSRTGTYNEQFF
DNA: TGCGCCAGCAGCTCTAGGACAGGGACCTACAATGAGCAGTTCTTC
size: few
V: TRBV5-1
D: TRBD1
J: TRBJ2-1

CDR3: CSAQTVSNQPQHF
DNA: TGCAGTGCTCAGACAGTTAGCAATCAGCCCCAGCATTTT
size: few
V: TRBV20-1
D: -
J: TRBJ1-5

CDR3: CASSVAGQADTQYF
DNA: TGCGCCAGCAGCGTAGCGGGGCAGGCAGATACGCAGTATTTT
size: -
V: TRBV10-2
D: TRBD2
J: TRBJ2-3

CDR3: CASHRDRVYGYTF
DNA: TGTGCCAGCCACCGGGACAGGGTCTATGGCTACACCTTC
size: few
V: TRBV12-3/TRBV12-4
D: TRBD1
J: TRBJ1-2